Following are 20 T cell receptor beta chains from one sample sequenced in a study of cytomegalovirus exposure and HLA in healthy donors. It was with 60 Vbeta and 13 Jbeta primers that the PCR ran. The assay was immunoSEQ multiplex PCR, and TCRdb's table has in-frame clones only and misses some. Here the sample spans 170,000 or so clones, 60% to 85% being singletons. The sequencing sample was made of PBMCs. The receptors shown here come from a male donor in good health and CMV-seronegative.

This clone was observed a single time. The chain combines TRBV7-9 with TRBJ1-5; a weak D match, TRBD1 (5 bases). The CDR3 spans 14 residues. CDR1 is SEHNR, CDR2 FQNEAQ, per germline (reference sequence). Deletions cut 5 bases from V and 7 bases from J, with 15 bases between. CDR3 coding DNA: TGTGCCAGCAGCCCCACCCAGGGAGGGCAGCCCCAGCATTTT. Protein product: CASSPTQGGQPQHF.

The V call is TRBV7-9, the J call TRBJ2-5; D is perhaps TRBD1 (5 bases). The CDR3 extends over 13 amino acids. Trimming stripped 1 base from V and 5 bases from J, with 8 bases between. Germline CDR1 and CDR2: SEHNR and FQNEAQ (reference sequence). CDR3 DNA: TGTGCCAGCAGCTTAGTTCAGGGCGAGACCCAGTACTTC. Translated, it gives CASSLVQGETQYF.

The V and J genes are TRBV6-1 and TRBJ1-2; no reliable D call. The V end lost 6 bases, the J end lost 2 bases, and 16 bases lay between the germline ends. The germline V gene encodes CDR1 MNHNS and CDR2 SASEGT. CDR3 length: 15 amino acids. For the CDR3, the DNA is TGTGCCAGCAGATCCTCCCTAAGAGGGAACTATGGCTACACCTTC. This codes for CASRSSLRGNYGYTF.

There are a few counts of this clone. The genes are TRBV25-1 and TRBJ2-7; perhaps TRBD1 as D (6 bases). The CDR3 has 16 residues. Germline V gene lookup returns CDR1 MGHDK and CDR2 SYGVNS. With 4 bases removed from V and 7 bases from J, the gap between germline ends came to 23 bases. The CDR3 reads CASSGITGQQGPEQYF. CDR3 nucleotides: TGTGCCAGCAGTGGTATAACAGGGCAACAGGGTCCTGAGCAGTACTTC.

V is TRBV6-6 and J is TRBJ2-7; D might be TRBD1 (6 bases). The V and J ends lost 5 bases and 2 bases respectively, with 16 bases between them. Per the germline V gene, CDR1 is MNHNY and CDR2 is SVGAGI (reference sequence). CDR3 length: 15 residues. In DNA, the CDR3 is TGTGCCAGCAGTCGGGACAACCCACCCACCTACGAGCAGTACTTC. Its translation is CASSRDNPPTYEQYF.

J is TRBJ2-7 and V is TRBV29-1, with TRBD2 as a possible D gene (5 bases). This CDR3 has 13 amino acids. V was cut by 7 bases and J by 0 bases, with 13 bases left in between. Germline V CDR1 and CDR2: SQVTM, ANQGSEA. The CDR3 DNA reads TGCAGCGCCCTGGATGGGAGCTCCTACGAGCAGTACTTC. Translated: CSALDGSSYEQYF.

The chain uses TRBV28 and TRBJ1-5; D not certain. Germline V gene lookup returns CDR1 MDHEN and CDR2 SYDVKM. Trimming took 6 bases from V and 7 from J, leaving 10 bases between them. The CDR3 sequence is 12 residues long. CDR3 nucleotides: TGTGCCAGCAGCAAAGAGGGCCAGCCCCAGCATTTT. Translating gives CASSKEGQPQHF.

This clone was found a few times. The same CDR3 also results from other DNA sequences found in this sample. V is TRBV28 and J is TRBJ2-5; unclear D gene. Trimming removed 3 bases from V and 5 bases from J, with 4 bases in between. This CDR3 spans 11 amino acids. The germline V gene has CDR1 MDHEN and CDR2 SYDVKM. This CDR3 reads CASSLRETQYF. CDR3 sequence (DNA): TGTGCCAGCAGTTTGAGGGAGACCCAGTACTTC.

V and J are TRBV2 and TRBJ2-4; 10 nucleotides match TRBD2. The ends lost 6 bases at V and 2 bases at J; junction bases unmatched: 13. CDR1 SNHLY and CDR2 FYNNEI come from the germline V gene. The CDR3 has 18 residues. CDR3 coding DNA: TGTGCCAGCAGGTTCCCAGCGGGAGGGTTCGGCTCCAAAAACATTCAGTACTTC. It is translated as CASRFPAGGFGSKNIQYF.

V and J are TRBV5-1 and TRBJ2-5, with D uncertain. Trimming removed 2 bases at V and 4 bases at J, with 12 bases between. Germline values: CDR1 SGHRS, CDR2 YFSETQ. The CDR3 extends over 14 amino acids. This CDR3 is CASSLTPSGETQYF. As DNA, the CDR3 is TGCGCCAGCAGCTTAACCCCGAGTGGAGAGACCCAGTACTTC.

The chain couples TRBV9 to TRBJ2-2; 10 bases map to TRBD2. V trimming: 0 bases; J trimming: 6 bases; junction bases outside the gene matches: 5. The V gene's germline CDR1 is SGDLS and CDR2 YYNGEE. The CDR3 contains 16 residues. The CDR3 loop reads CASSVVLSGRAGELFF. In DNA form, the CDR3 reads TGTGCCAGCAGCGTAGTATTAAGCGGGAGGGCCGGGGAGCTGTTTTTT.

The chain has TRBV11-3 and TRBJ2-1; 7 positions agree with TRBD1. The CDR3 runs to 13 residues. CDR1 is SGHNT and CDR2 is YENEEA in the germline V gene. Losses at the gene ends were 0 bases for V and 10 bases for J; bases not matched to a gene: 3. The DNA of the CDR3 is TGTGCCAGCAGCTTAGAACAGGGGAGAGAGCAGTTCTTC. Translating gives CASSLEQGREQFF.

V usage is TRBV12-5 and J usage is TRBJ2-3, with TRBD1 matching over 8 bases. The CDR3 is 20 amino acids. Germline values: CDR1 LGHNT, CDR2 FRNRAP. V was clipped by 5 bases and J by 1 base; unmatched bases: 20. In nucleotides, the CDR3 is TGTGCTAGTGGTCCCGACCGACAGGGGACAGTAAATACCGGCACAGATACGCAGTATTTT. Translating gives CASGPDRQGTVNTGTDTQYF.

With regard to this clone: Relative to the germline gene, one junction end is altered; a read error may explain this. The J gene is TRBJ2-1, the V gene TRBV4-1; tentative D call: TRBD1 (7 bases). CDR3 size: 15 residues. In germline, CDR1 is MGHRA, CDR2 YSYEKL. The CDR3 protein is CASSPGGQPFNEQFF. In DNA, the CDR3 is TGTGCCAGCAGCCCAGGGGGGCAGCCCTTCAATGAGCAGTTCTTC.

This rearrangement joins TRBV4-1 to TRBJ2-5; tentatively, D is TRBD2 (6 bases). Per the germline V gene, CDR1 is MGHRA and CDR2 is YSYEKL. V was cut by 0 bases and J by 4 bases, with 18 bases left in between. This CDR3 has 17 amino acids. This chain's CDR3 is CASSQDWRRPGGETQYF. CDR3 sequence (DNA): TGCGCCAGCAGCCAAGATTGGCGTCGCCCCGGGGGAGAGACCCAGTACTTC.

The chain links TRBV30 to TRBJ1-1; TRBD1 is a possible D gene (6 bases). CDR1 is GTSNPN, CDR2 SVGIG, per germline (reference sequence). The CDR3 spans 12 residues. Trimming left V 6 bases short and J 4 bases short, with 12 bases between. CDR3 sequence reads: CACSDRFTEAFF. DNA for the CDR3: TGTGCCTGCTCGGACAGATTCACTGAAGCTTTCTTT. The whole variable domain, filled in from reference TRBV30 and TRBJ1-1, reads SQTIHQWPATLVQPVGSPLSLECTVEGTSNPNLYWYRQAAGRGLQLLFYSVGIGQISSEVPQNLSASRPQDRQFILSSKKLLLSDSGFYLCACSDRFTEAFFGQGTRLTVV.

To note about this clone: At one of its ends the junction is not consistent with the germline gene, which may arise from a read error. This CDR3 is also generated by other DNA sequences in the sample. The chain joins TRBV29-1 to TRBJ2-7; TRBD1 aligns across 8 bases. CDR1 SQVTM and CDR2 ANQGSEA come from the germline V gene. The CDR3 extends over 14 amino acids. Written as DNA, the CDR3 is TGCAGCGTTGGAGGGTCGACAGGGGATAACGAACAGTACTTC. The encoded protein is CSVGGSTGDNEQYF.

This clone was seen a few times. The rearrangement uses TRBV30 and TRBJ2-7; D gene unclear. This CDR3 has 10 amino acids. Trimming cost V 6 bases and J 6 bases, with 9 bases left between them. Germline V gene data show CDR1 as GTSNPN and CDR2 as SVGIG (reference sequence). The DNA for the CDR3 is TGTGCCTGCTACGAGGCCGAGCAGTACTTC. Translating it yields CACYEAEQYF.

This chain uses TRBV30 with TRBJ2-3, with no clear D. V was shortened by 0 bases and J by 4 bases, with 5 bases between the two germline ends. The CDR3 is made up of 12 amino acids. Germline-derived CDR1 and CDR2 are GTSNPN and SVGIG (reference sequence). The CDR3 DNA sequence: TGTGCCTGGAGTGTAGGAGCAGATACGCAGTATTTT. This encodes CAWSVGADTQYF.

DNA of the CDR3: TGTGCCAGCAGTCCCGGGACAGGGATCAGTGGCTACACCTTC. Its translation is CASSPGTGISGYTF. The V and J genes are TRBV2 and TRBJ1-2; 9 bases are a match to TRBD1. The CDR3 consists of 14 residues. The germline CDR1 and CDR2 sequences are SNHLY and FYNNEI. After removal of 5 bases from V and 7 bases from J, the junction contained 8 bases not matched to a gene.